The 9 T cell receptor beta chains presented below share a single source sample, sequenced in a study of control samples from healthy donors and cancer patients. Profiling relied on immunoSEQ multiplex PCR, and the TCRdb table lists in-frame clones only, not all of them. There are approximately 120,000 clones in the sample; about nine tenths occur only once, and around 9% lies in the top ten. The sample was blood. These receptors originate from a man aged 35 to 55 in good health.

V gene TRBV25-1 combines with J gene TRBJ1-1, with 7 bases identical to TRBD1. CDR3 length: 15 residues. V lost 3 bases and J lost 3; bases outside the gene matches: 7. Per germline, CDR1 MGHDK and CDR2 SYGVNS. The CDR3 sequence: CASSDTGESHTEAFF. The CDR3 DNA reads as TGTGCCAGCAGTGATACAGGGGAGTCGCACACTGAAGCTTTCTTT.

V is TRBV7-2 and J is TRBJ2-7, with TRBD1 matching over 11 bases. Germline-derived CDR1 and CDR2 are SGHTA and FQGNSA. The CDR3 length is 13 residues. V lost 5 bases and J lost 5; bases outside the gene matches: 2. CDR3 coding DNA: TGTGCCAGCAGCACGGGACAGGGGGACGAGCAGTACTTC. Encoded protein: CASSTGQGDEQYF.

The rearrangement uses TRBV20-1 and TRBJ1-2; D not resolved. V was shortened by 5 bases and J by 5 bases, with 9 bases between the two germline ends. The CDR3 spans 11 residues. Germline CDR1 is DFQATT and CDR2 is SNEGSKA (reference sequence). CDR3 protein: CSAFKQYGYTF. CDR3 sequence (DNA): TGCAGTGCTTTTAAGCAATATGGCTACACCTTC.

The CDR3 DNA reads TGTGCCAGCAGTTTCACAGGGTATGGGGCCTCTGGAAACACCATATATTTT. Amino acid sequence: CASSFTGYGASGNTIYF. The V call is TRBV7-9, the J call TRBJ1-3, with a tentative D call TRBD1 (6 bases). The V end was cut by 6 bases, the J end by 0 bases, with 18 bases between. Germline CDR1 reads SEHNR; CDR2 reads FQNEAQ (reference sequence). The CDR3 runs 17 residues.

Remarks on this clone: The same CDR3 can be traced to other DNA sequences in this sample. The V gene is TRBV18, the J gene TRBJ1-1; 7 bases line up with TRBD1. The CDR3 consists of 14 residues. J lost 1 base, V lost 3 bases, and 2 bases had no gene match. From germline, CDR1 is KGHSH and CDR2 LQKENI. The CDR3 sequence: CASSPDRKNTEAFF. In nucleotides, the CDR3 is TGTGCCAGCTCACCGGACAGGAAGAACACTGAAGCTTTCTTT.

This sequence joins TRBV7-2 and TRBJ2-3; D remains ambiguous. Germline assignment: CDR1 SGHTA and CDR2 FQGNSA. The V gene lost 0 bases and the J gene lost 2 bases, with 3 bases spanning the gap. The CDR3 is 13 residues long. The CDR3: CASSLAFTDTQYF. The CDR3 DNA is TGTGCCAGCAGCTTAGCCTTCACAGATACGCAGTATTTT.

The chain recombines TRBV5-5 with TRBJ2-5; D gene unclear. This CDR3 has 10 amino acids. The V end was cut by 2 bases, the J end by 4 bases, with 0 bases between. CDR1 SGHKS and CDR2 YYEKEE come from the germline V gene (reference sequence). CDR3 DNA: TGTGCCAGCAGCTTAGAGACCCAGTACTTC. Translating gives CASSLETQYF. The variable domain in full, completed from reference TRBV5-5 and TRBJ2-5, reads DAGVTQSPTHLIKTRGQQVTLRCSPISGHKSVSWYQQVLGQGPQFIFQYYEKEERGRGNFPDRFSARQFPNYSSELNVNALLLGDSALYLCASSLETQYFGPGTRLLVL.

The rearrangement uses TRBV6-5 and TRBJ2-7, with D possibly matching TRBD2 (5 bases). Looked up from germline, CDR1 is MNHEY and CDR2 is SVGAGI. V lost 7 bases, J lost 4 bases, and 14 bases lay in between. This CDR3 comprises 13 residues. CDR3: CASTPGSTYEQYF. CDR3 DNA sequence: TGTGCCAGCACGCCGGGGAGTACTTACGAGCAGTACTTC.

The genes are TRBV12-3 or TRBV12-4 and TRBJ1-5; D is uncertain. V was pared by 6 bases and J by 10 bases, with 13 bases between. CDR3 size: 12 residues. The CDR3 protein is CASRPTAGPQHF. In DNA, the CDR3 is TGTGCCAGCAGGCCCACGGCTGGACCCCAGCATTTT.